The 15 T cell receptor beta chains reported below all come from one sample, sequenced in a study of CD8 T cells in ankylosing spondylitis. Study-wide results and limits: Made up of eight highly homologous variants, a TCR beta motif appeared characteristic of ankylosing spondylitis blood.

Using its own MiXCR run on the 5' RACE reads, TCRdb lists one record per CDR3 protein. The sample lists under 850,000 distinct CDR3 sequences, around a fifth occurring once. These TCRs' antigens remain unknown. The sequenced sample was blood, either unsorted or a sorted T cell fraction (not recorded which). Receptor source: a male donor with ankylosing spondylitis.

The rearrangement joins TRBV10-3 to TRBJ2-5; 8 nucleotides align to TRBD1. The V segment lost 4 bases and the J segment 3 bases; nucleotides outside the gene matches: 16. Germline CDR1 reads ENHRY; CDR2 reads SYGVKD. The CDR3 extends over 18 amino acids. Here the CDR3 reads CAISGPPDRALQEETQYF. The CDR3 region has the DNA TGTGCCATCAGTGGGCCCCCGGACAGGGCCTTACAAGAAGAGACCCAGTACTTC.

This chain joins TRBV5-5 and TRBJ2-3; the D gene is possibly TRBD1 (8 bases). Germline V CDR1 and CDR2: SGHKS, YYEKEE (reference sequence). The germline V and J ends were trimmed by 3 bases and 3 bases, with 14 bases remaining between them. The CDR3 spans 15 residues. The CDR3: CASSWGGTGTDTQYF. In DNA form, the CDR3 reads TGTGCCAGCAGCTGGGGAGGGACAGGTACAGATACGCAGTATTTT.

The chain joins TRBV6-1 to TRBJ2-2; D remains ambiguous. With 8 bases removed from V and 1 base from J, the gap between germline ends came to 11 bases. Germline V gene data show CDR1 as MNHNS and CDR2 as SASEGT. This CDR3 is 14 amino acids long. CDR3: CASSALGNTGELFF. DNA of the CDR3: TGTGCCAGCTCCGCGCTCGGGAACACCGGGGAGCTGTTTTTT.

The chain is built from TRBV5-5 and TRBJ1-3, with D hard to call. V lost 4 bases, J lost 0 bases, and 8 bases lay in between. The germline V gene encodes CDR1 SGHKS and CDR2 YYEKEE (reference sequence). The CDR3 is 14 amino acids. The CDR3 DNA reads as TGTGCCAGCAGCCCTACCACCTCTGGAAACACCATATATTTT. This gives the protein CASSPTTSGNTIYF.

The chain carries TRBV3-1 and TRBJ1-6; D not resolved. CDR3 length: 14 residues. From germline, CDR1 is LGHDT and CDR2 YNNKEL (reference sequence). Trimming stripped 0 bases from V and 11 bases from J, with 11 bases between. The CDR3 region is CASSQEAQRPPLHF. The DNA for the CDR3 is TGTGCCAGCAGCCAAGAGGCGCAGAGGCCACCCCTCCACTTT.

This clonotype has only one observation. For the CDR3, the DNA is TGTGCCAGCAGTGAAAGACAGGGGATCTACAATGAGCAGTTCTTC. Its translation is CASSERQGIYNEQFF. This chain connects TRBV2 to TRBJ2-1; TRBD1 matches 8 bases. V dropped 2 bases and J dropped 3; count of bases not matched to a gene: 3. This CDR3 is built from 15 residues. Germline CDR1 SNHLY, CDR2 FYNNEI.

The V and J genes are TRBV4-2 and TRBJ2-5; D gene unclear. V was shortened by 2 bases and J by 5 bases, with 12 bases between the two germline ends. Germline lookup yields CDR1 LGHNA and CDR2 YNFKEQ. This CDR3 is 14 amino acids long. The CDR3 loop reads CASSQYRVSETQYF. The DNA of the CDR3 is TGTGCCAGCAGCCAATATCGGGTTTCGGAGACCCAGTACTTC.

This sequence joins TRBV28 and TRBJ2-4, with D perhaps TRBD1 (6 bases). CDR1 and CDR2 from the germline V gene are MDHEN and SYDVKM. Trimming pared 5 bases from V and 1 base from J, leaving 15 bases between. This CDR3 comprises 16 residues. The CDR3 reads CASSQGIMRAKNIQYF. The CDR3 DNA reads TGTGCCAGCAGTCAGGGGATAATGAGGGCCAAAAACATTCAGTACTTC.

This clonotype was recorded a few times. This sequence joins TRBV4-1 and TRBJ1-4; no definite D call. The CDR3 covers 13 residues. V was clipped by 0 bases and J by 8 bases, with 7 bases between them. Per germline, CDR1 MGHRA and CDR2 YSYEKL. CDR3 DNA: TGCGCCAGCAGCCAAGATGAGTGGGAAAAACTGTTTTTT. It translates to CASSQDEWEKLFF.

The chain carries TRBV12-3 or TRBV12-4 and TRBJ2-2; 14 bases agree with TRBD2. There are 20 residues in the CDR3. The ends lost 2 bases at V and 1 base at J; junction bases unmatched: 9. The CDR3 nucleotides read TGTGCCAGCAGTTTAAGATCCGGACTAGCGGGAGGCCAGAACACCGGGGAGCTGTTTTTT. Translation gives CASSLRSGLAGGQNTGELFF.

This chain joins TRBV20-1 and TRBJ2-5; TRBD2 matches at 7 bases. In germline, CDR1 is DFQATT, CDR2 SNEGSKA (reference sequence). The CDR3 is made up of 13 amino acids. Germline trimming cut 3 bases from V and 4 bases from J; bases unmatched to any gene: 5. CDR3 in amino acids: CSASVSGRETQYF. The CDR3 DNA reads TGCAGTGCTAGTGTTAGCGGGCGAGAGACCCAGTACTTC.

This clonotype was counted a few times. This chain joins TRBV29-1 and TRBJ2-5; 7 nucleotides match TRBD1. The CDR3 has 12 amino acids. V was clipped by 2 bases and J by 5 bases; unmatched bases: 2. CDR1 and CDR2 (germline): SQVTM, ANQGSEA. CDR3: CSVEKGGETQYF. CDR3 nucleotide sequence: TGCAGCGTTGAAAAAGGGGGCGAGACCCAGTACTTC. Together with reference TRBV29-1 and TRBJ2-5, the CDR3 gives the full variable domain: SAVISQKPSRDICQRGTSLTIQCQVDSQVTMMFWYRQQPGQSLTLIATANQGSEATYESGFVIDKFPISRPNLTFSTLTVSNMSPEDSSIYLCSVEKGGETQYFGPGTRLLVL.

V is TRBV5-1 and J is TRBJ2-3, with D unresolved. Trimming took off 0 bases at V and 2 bases at J, with 7 bases between the two ends. This CDR3 is built from 14 residues. Looked up from germline, CDR1 is SGHRS and CDR2 is YFSETQ. The CDR3 DNA reads as TGCGCCAGCAGCTTGGCGACGACCACAGATACGCAGTATTTT. Amino acid sequence: CASSLATTTDTQYF.

In its sample, this clonotype was seen a few times. The V gene is TRBV4-3, the J gene TRBJ2-5; D uncertain. Trimming took off 5 bases at V and 0 bases at J, with 10 bases between the two ends. There are 14 residues in the CDR3. Germline V gene data show CDR1 as LGHNA and CDR2 as YSLEER. The CDR3 spells CASSDTGYQETQYF. In nucleotides, the CDR3 is TGCGCCAGCAGCGACACTGGGTACCAAGAGACCCAGTACTTC.

The V and J genes are TRBV7-2 and TRBJ1-5; D remains unclear. Germline-derived CDR1 and CDR2 are SGHTA and FQGNSA. CDR3 length equals 14 residues. Trimming removed 8 bases at V and 1 base at J, with 12 bases between. The CDR3 DNA reads as TGTGCCAGCCAGCCTTGGGCCAGCAATCAGCCCCAGCATTTT. It specifies CASQPWASNQPQHF.